The 18 T cell receptor beta chains below were found in one sample sequenced in a study of blood T cell repertoires in COVID-19. Profiling relied on immunoSEQ multiplex PCR, and the TCRdb table lists in-frame clones only, not all of them. Found here are 55,000 to 80,000 clones, approximately 88% of them singletons; the top ten hold about 27%. Sequencing was done on a sample of peripheral blood. The origin of the receptors is a man aged 50 to 59 with acute or convalescent COVID-19.

The gene calls are TRBV27 and TRBJ2-7, with TRBD1 matching 8 bases. Per the germline V gene, CDR1 is MNHEY and CDR2 is SMNVEV (reference sequence). The CDR3 runs to 14 residues. J was trimmed by 4 bases and V by 3 bases; bases with no gene match: 5. CDR3 protein: CASSFVDRAYEQYF. DNA of the CDR3: TGTGCCAGCAGTTTCGTGGACAGGGCGTACGAGCAGTACTTC.

The chain has TRBV7-9 and TRBJ1-5; no definite D call. Trimming cost V 5 bases and J 5 bases, with 13 bases left between them. The CDR3 is 14 residues long. In germline, CDR1 is SEHNR, CDR2 FQNEAQ (reference sequence). As DNA, the CDR3 is TGTGCCAGCAGCCATGGAGAATCGTATCAGCCCCAGCATTTT. Translating gives CASSHGESYQPQHF.

The chain employs TRBV29-1 and TRBJ2-7; the D gene is possibly TRBD2 (6 bases). This CDR3 is 10 amino acids long. Germline CDR1 reads SQVTM; CDR2 reads ANQGSEA. V lost 4 bases and J lost 6, with 7 bases in between. In DNA, the CDR3 is TGCAGCGTTGGTAGCGGCGAGCAGTACTTC. It translates to CSVGSGEQYF.

The chain is built from TRBV3-1 (or the pseudogene TRBV3-2) and TRBJ2-3; 10 positions match TRBD2. J was trimmed by 4 bases and V by 3 bases; bases with no gene match: 7. The CDR3 spans 16 residues. Germline values: CDR1 LGHDT, CDR2 YNNKEL (reference sequence). The CDR3 reads CASSHAPAGGADTQYF. The DNA of the CDR3 is TGTGCCAGCAGCCATGCCCCAGCGGGGGGGGCAGATACGCAGTATTTT.

The V and J genes are TRBV6-5 and TRBJ1-2, with D possibly matching TRBD1 (6 bases). This CDR3 contains 14 residues. CDR1 is MNHEY and CDR2 is SVGAGI in the germline V gene. V lost 0 bases and J lost 7, with 12 bases in between. The CDR3 nucleotides are TGTGCCAGCAGTTACTCCGGGGGGCGGGCTGGCTACACCTTC. This codes for CASSYSGGRAGYTF.

The CDR3, as DNA: TGTGCCAGCAGCCGCGTAGGACTAGCGGGGCGTACAGATACGCAGTATTTT. Protein product: CASSRVGLAGRTDTQYF. The chain uses TRBV4-2 and TRBJ2-3; 12 bases match TRBD2. Per the germline V gene, CDR1 is LGHNA and CDR2 is YNFKEQ. This CDR3 contains 17 residues. Trimming cost V 4 bases and J 3 bases; bases outside gene matches: 8.

The genes are TRBV19 and TRBJ1-2; 12 positions agree with TRBD1. CDR3 size: 14 residues. Looked up from germline, CDR1 is LNHDA and CDR2 is SQIVND (reference sequence). Trimming removed 6 bases from V and 6 bases from J; junction bases left unmatched: 5. This chain's CDR3 is CASRPGQGANGYTF. CDR3 DNA sequence: TGTGCCAGTAGACCGGGACAGGGGGCGAATGGCTACACCTTC.

This sequence joins TRBV27 and TRBJ2-1; 8 bases fit TRBD1. After removal of 8 bases from V and 6 bases from J, the junction contained 15 bases not matched to a gene. The CDR3 extends over 16 amino acids. Germline V gene sequence: CDR1 MNHEY, CDR2 SMNVEV (reference sequence). The CDR3: CASGIQGARSSNEQFF. For the CDR3, the DNA is TGTGCCAGCGGAATTCAGGGGGCGCGTTCGTCCAATGAGCAGTTCTTC.

DNA for the CDR3: TGTGCCAGCAGCGTGGGCCCAGGGGGCGATGAGCAGTTCTTC. Translating it yields CASSVGPGGDEQFF. This rearrangement joins TRBV9 to TRBJ2-1; TRBD1 matches 8 bases. The germline V gene has CDR1 SGDLS and CDR2 YYNGEE. With V trimmed by 2 bases and J by 8 bases, 6 bases remained unmatched. The CDR3 is made up of 14 amino acids.

The CDR3 reads CASSYVAAGPETQYF. The CDR3 nucleotides are TGTGCCAGCAGTTACGTGGCTGCTGGTCCAGAGACCCAGTACTTC. The rearrangement links TRBV6-5 to TRBJ2-5, with D unresolved. There are 15 residues in the CDR3. The ends were cut back, 2 bases at V and 4 bases at J, with 14 bases in the middle. Germline CDR1 is MNHEY and CDR2 is SVGAGI.

The J gene is TRBJ2-3, the V gene TRBV7-9; the match to TRBD2 covers 8 bases. With V trimmed by 2 bases and J by 4 bases, 5 bases remained unmatched. The germline CDR1 and CDR2 sequences are SEHNR and FQNEAQ (reference sequence). The CDR3 has 15 amino acids. The CDR3 DNA reads as TGTGCCAGCAGCTTATCGGGGGGGCCCCCAGATACGCAGTATTTT. Protein sequence: CASSLSGGPPDTQYF.

The J gene is TRBJ2-1, the V gene TRBV10-1, with 8 nucleotides matching TRBD1. V dropped 0 bases and J dropped 4; count of bases not matched to a gene: 2. The germline gives CDR1 WNHNN, CDR2 SYGVQD (reference sequence). The CDR3 is made up of 15 amino acids. CDR3: CASSESGTGYNEQFF. CDR3 DNA sequence: TGCGCCAGCAGTGAGTCGGGGACAGGTTACAATGAGCAGTTCTTC.

V usage is TRBV19 and J usage is TRBJ1-2, with TRBD1 as a possible D gene (6 bases). CDR3 size: 13 residues. Germline CDR1 is LNHDA and CDR2 is SQIVND (reference sequence). Trimming pared 7 bases from V and 1 base from J, leaving 10 bases between. CDR3 protein: CASTPQGNYGYTF. The CDR3 coding sequence is TGTGCCAGTACCCCACAGGGTAACTATGGCTACACCTTC.

The chain is built from TRBV2 and TRBJ1-1; 8 bases fit TRBD1. J was trimmed by 3 bases and V by 10 bases; bases with no gene match: 7. The CDR3 is 13 residues long. Germline V lookup: CDR1 SNHLY, CDR2 FYNNEI. CDR3 nucleotides: TGTGCCAACATTCGACAGGGGTACACTGAAGCTTTCTTT. This encodes CANIRQGYTEAFF.

This clone turned up a few times. The V gene is TRBV7-6, the J gene TRBJ1-6; the D is unclear. The CDR3 has 15 amino acids. Trimming removed 4 bases at V and 5 bases at J, with 12 bases between. Germline V gene sequence: CDR1 SGHVS, CDR2 FNYEAQ. CDR3 sequence: CASSSQTFNNSPLHF. The CDR3 DNA sequence: TGTGCCAGCAGCTCCCAAACATTTAATAATTCACCCCTCCACTTT. The full variable domain, completed using reference TRBV7-6 and TRBJ1-6, is GAGVSQSPRYKVTKRGQDVALRCDPISGHVSLYWYRQALGQGPEFLTYFNYEAQQDKSGLPNDRFSAERPEGSISTLTIQRTEQRDSAMYRCASSSQTFNNSPLHFGNGTRLTVT.

J is TRBJ2-7 and V is TRBV3-1 (or the pseudogene TRBV3-2), with D possibly TRBD2 on 7 matching bases. Germline V lookup: CDR1 LGHDT, CDR2 YNNKEL (reference sequence). Trimming took 2 bases from V and 4 from J, leaving 15 bases between them. The CDR3 is 15 residues long. The CDR3 reads CASSQHGGGGYEQYF. CDR3 DNA sequence: TGTGCCAGCAGCCAACACGGAGGGGGGGGGTACGAGCAGTACTTC.

The J gene is TRBJ1-4, the V gene TRBV20-1, with no clear D. V was cut by 6 bases and J by 5 bases, with 7 bases left in between. The CDR3 sequence is 11 residues long. The germline V gene encodes CDR1 DFQATT and CDR2 SNEGSKA (reference sequence). CDR3 sequence: CSAFRNEKLFF. In DNA, the CDR3 is TGCAGTGCATTTAGAAATGAAAAACTGTTTTTT.

This chain uses TRBV5-8 with TRBJ1-1; D call uncertain. The CDR3 sequence is 14 residues long. V was shortened by 7 bases and J by 3 bases, with 16 bases between the two germline ends. CDR1 is SGHTS and CDR2 is YDEGEE in the germline V gene. Written as DNA, the CDR3 is TGTGCCAGCCGTCTTTCAGGAGCGGACACTGAAGCTTTCTTT. This encodes CASRLSGADTEAFF.